Below, 28 T cell receptor beta chains from the same sample are listed, as sequenced in a study of T cell responses to AZD1222 COVID-19 vaccine. Libraries were prepared by immunoSEQ multiplex PCR; TCRdb keeps only in-frame clonotypes and omits some of them. The sample shows approximately 140,000 clones, around 83% of them seen only once. The starting material was peripheral blood, obtained on day 0 of MenACWY control vaccination. These receptor sequences come from an adult in good health.

The CDR3 loop reads CASKGSSYNEQFF. CDR3 bases: TGTGCCAGCAAAGGAAGCTCCTACAATGAGCAGTTCTTC. The rearrangement joins TRBV27 to TRBJ2-1; the D is unclear. This CDR3 is built from 13 residues. Trimming took 7 bases from V and 0 from J, leaving 7 bases between them. Germline V CDR1 and CDR2: MNHEY, SMNVEV (reference sequence).

This clone has only a few counts. V and J are TRBV4-1 and TRBJ2-2; the match to TRBD1 covers 8 bases. CDR1 and CDR2 from the germline V gene are MGHRA and YSYEKL. J was trimmed by 5 bases and V by 3 bases; bases with no gene match: 5. The CDR3 extends over 15 amino acids. The CDR3 region has the DNA TGCGCCAGCAGCCATGCAGGGGGCATAACCGGGGAGCTGTTTTTT. Translated: CASSHAGGITGELFF.

This clone came up a few times. This chain connects TRBV3-1 (or the pseudogene TRBV3-2) to TRBJ2-7; the match to TRBD1 covers 10 bases. CDR3 size: 15 residues. The trim removed 5 bases at V and 4 bases at J, leaving 8 bases unmatched. Germline CDR1 is LGHDT and CDR2 is YNNKEL (reference sequence). CDR3 in amino acids: CASSGPGQGFYEQYF. In nucleotides, the CDR3 is TGTGCCAGCAGCGGTCCGGGACAGGGGTTTTACGAGCAGTACTTC.

The chain joins TRBV2 to TRBJ2-6; no firm D call. V lost 5 bases, J lost 0 bases, and 14 bases lay in between. Per germline, CDR1 SNHLY and CDR2 FYNNEI. The CDR3 extends over 17 amino acids. Written as DNA, the CDR3 is TGTGCCAGCAGTTACGACCTAAACTTCTCTGGGGCCAACGTCCTGACTTTC. Protein: CASSYDLNFSGANVLTF. The full variable domain, rest sourced from reference TRBV2 and TRBJ2-6, is EPEVTQTPSHQVTQMGQEVILRCVPISNHLYFYWYRQILGQKVEFLVSFYNNEISEKSEIFDDQFSVERPDGSNFTLKIRSTKLEDSAMYFCASSYDLNFSGANVLTFGAGSRLTVL.

The V call is TRBV3-1 (or the pseudogene TRBV3-2), the J call TRBJ2-7; 10 bases are shared with TRBD1. Germline V CDR1 and CDR2: LGHDT, YNNKEL (reference sequence). V lost 4 bases to trimming and J lost 2 bases; unmatched junction nucleotides: 2. The CDR3 contains 14 residues. CDR3 amino acids: CASSRGQGTYEQYF. CDR3 DNA sequence: TGTGCCAGCAGCCGGGGACAGGGGACCTACGAGCAGTACTTC.

The rearrangement joins TRBV5-4 to TRBJ1-6; possible D gene TRBD1, 6 bases. This CDR3 is built from 12 residues. V shed 3 bases and J shed 13 bases, with 11 bases lying between them. The germline V gene has CDR1 SGHNT and CDR2 YYREEE (reference sequence). CDR3 bases: TGTGCCAGCAGCTCATACAGGGATCCCCTCCACTTT. It yields the protein CASSSYRDPLHF.

This clone was detected once. The chain is built from TRBV3-1 (or the pseudogene TRBV3-2) and TRBJ1-6; 7 bases are shared with TRBD1. This CDR3 has 16 amino acids. CDR1 LGHDT and CDR2 YNNKEL come from the germline V gene (reference sequence). J gave up 7 bases and V 1 base, and 7 bases lay outside the gene matches. The DNA for the CDR3 is TGTGCCAGCAGCCAAGCCTCCGGGACAGCAAATTCACCCCTCCACTTT. Protein: CASSQASGTANSPLHF.

CDR3 DNA: TGTGCCAGCAGCGGACAGGGCGAGCAGTACGTC. Its translation is CASSGQGEQYV. The chain carries TRBV9 and TRBJ2-7, with 7 bases fitting TRBD1. Germline V gene lookup returns CDR1 SGDLS and CDR2 YYNGEE. This CDR3 region has 11 residues. J was trimmed by 6 bases and V by 3 bases; bases with no gene match: 0.

The gene calls are TRBV4-1 and TRBJ2-6; perhaps TRBD2 as D (5 bases). Trimming removed 1 base at V and 0 bases at J, with 10 bases between. The CDR3 covers 17 residues. Germline V lookup: CDR1 MGHRA, CDR2 YSYEKL. CDR3 residues: CASSQGETNSGANVLTF. The CDR3 DNA sequence: TGCGCCAGCAGCCAAGGGGAGACGAACTCTGGGGCCAACGTCCTGACTTTC.

This chain uses TRBV30 with TRBJ1-1; 7 bases fit TRBD1. V lost 2 bases and J lost 2; bases outside the gene matches: 8. Germline CDR1 GTSNPN, CDR2 SVGIG (reference sequence). The CDR3 has 15 amino acids. CDR3 DNA sequence: TGTGCCTGGAGTTTAACAGGGGACCTCAACACTGAAGCTTTCTTT. Protein: CAWSLTGDLNTEAFF.

This rearrangement joins TRBV6-6 to TRBJ2-7, with D possibly matching TRBD2 (6 bases). The CDR3 is made up of 12 amino acids. Trimming cost V 6 bases and J 6 bases, with 12 bases left between them. CDR1 and CDR2 (germline): MNHNY, SVGAGI (reference sequence). The CDR3 spells CASSLGGGEQYV. Here the CDR3 DNA reads TGTGCCAGCAGCCTTGGGGGAGGCGAGCAGTACGTC.

The V gene is TRBV6-5, the J gene TRBJ2-5; 7 bases match TRBD2. Germline V gene data show CDR1 as MNHEY and CDR2 as SVGAGI. This CDR3 has 14 amino acids. The V gene end was trimmed by 2 bases and the J gene end by 5 bases; junction bases not matched to a gene: 5. The CDR3 nucleotides read TGTGCCAGCAGTTACGAATGGGGAGGGGAGACCCAGTACTTC. It encodes CASSYEWGGETQYF.

A few counts support this clone. The chain couples TRBV3-1 (or the pseudogene TRBV3-2) to TRBJ1-5; possible D gene TRBD1, 6 bases. The germline gives CDR1 LGHDT, CDR2 YNNKEL (reference sequence). The CDR3 is 15 amino acids. With 1 base removed from V and 6 bases from J, the gap between germline ends came to 13 bases. CDR3 DNA sequence: TGTGCCAGCAGCCAAGGCCAGGGGTCGCTTCAGCCCCAGCATTTT. Residues: CASSQGQGSLQPQHF.

The chain employs TRBV30 and TRBJ1-4; D possibly corresponds to TRBD1 (5 bases). The germline CDR1 and CDR2 sequences are GTSNPN and SVGIG (reference sequence). Trimming cost V 4 bases and J 7 bases, with 13 bases left between them. CDR3 length: 13 amino acids. CDR3 coding DNA: TGTGCCTGGAACGGCTGGGGCCGTGAAAAACTGTTTTTT. It is translated as CAWNGWGREKLFF. Based on the CDR3 plus reference TRBV30 and TRBJ1-4, the full variable domain is SQTIHQWPATLVQPVGSPLSLECTVEGTSNPNLYWYRQAAGRGLQLLFYSVGIGQISSEVPQNLSASRPQDRQFILSSKKLLLSDSGFYLCAWNGWGREKLFFGSGTQLSVL.

This clone has just a few counts. The chain joins TRBV6-2 or TRBV6-3 to TRBJ1-2; D remains ambiguous. The CDR3 has 15 residues. Trimming removed 4 bases from V and 3 bases from J, with 15 bases in between. CDR1 and CDR2 from the germline V gene are MNHEY and SVGEGT. Here the CDR3 DNA reads TGTGCCAGCAGTTTTGTGACTGGTGGGCACTATGGCTACACCTTC. Encoded protein: CASSFVTGGHYGYTF.

This chain links TRBV2 with TRBJ2-3, with unresolved D. From germline, CDR1 is SNHLY and CDR2 FYNNEI. Deletions cut 7 bases from V and 4 bases from J, with 21 bases between. CDR3 size: 16 residues. In nucleotides, the CDR3 is TGTGCCAGCATTAGGTCAGCGTTGCCCTCCCCAGATACGCAGTATTTT. Translated, it gives CASIRSALPSPDTQYF.

The sample holds a few counts of this clone. The gene calls are TRBV12-3 or TRBV12-4 and TRBJ1-1; D gene ambiguous. Trimming removed 7 bases from V and 6 bases from J, with 15 bases in between. The CDR3 length is 13 residues. CDR3 sequence reads: CASNTGNGAEAFF. DNA of the CDR3: TGTGCCAGCAACACCGGAAACGGCGCTGAAGCTTTCTTT.

V gene TRBV2 combines with J gene TRBJ1-6; TRBD1 is a possible D gene (6 bases). The V gene lost 6 bases and the J gene lost 7 bases, with 16 bases spanning the gap. Looked up from germline, CDR1 is SNHLY and CDR2 is FYNNEI. The CDR3 totals 15 residues. This chain's CDR3 is CASSPAGDRNSPLHF. CDR3 sequence (DNA): TGTGCCAGCAGCCCAGCAGGGGACCGAAATTCACCCCTCCACTTT. The entire variable domain, with the rest obtained from reference TRBV2 and TRBJ1-6, is as follows: EPEVTQTPSHQVTQMGQEVILRCVPISNHLYFYWYRQILGQKVEFLVSFYNNEISEKSEIFDDQFSVERPDGSNFTLKIRSTKLEDSAMYFCASSPAGDRNSPLHFGNGTRLTVT.

J is TRBJ1-1 and V is TRBV5-1; 9 bases align to TRBD1. The CDR3 length is 13 residues. Losses at the gene ends were 0 bases for V and 8 bases for J; bases not matched to a gene: 2. Germline V gene sequence: CDR1 SGHRS, CDR2 YFSETQ. This CDR3 reads CASSLGQGGEAFF. CDR3 in DNA: TGCGCCAGCAGCTTGGGACAGGGGGGCGAAGCTTTCTTT.

In its sample, this clone was seen many times. The rearrangement uses TRBV3-1 (or the pseudogene TRBV3-2) and TRBJ1-5; no firm D call. The CDR3 extends over 17 amino acids. Per germline, CDR1 LGHDT and CDR2 YNNKEL (reference sequence). Trimming cost V 1 base and J 4 bases, with 17 bases left between them. The DNA of the CDR3 is TGTGCCAGCAGCCAAGCTCTCACCCTAGGCGGGAATCAGCCCCAGCATTTT. Protein product: CASSQALTLGGNQPQHF.

This clone was counted between two and nine times. The V gene is TRBV10-2, the J gene TRBJ1-1; 11 bases align to TRBD1. The V and J ends lost 8 bases and 7 bases, in that order; junction bases with no gene match: 6. This CDR3 comprises 13 residues. Germline V gene data show CDR1 as WSHSY and CDR2 as SAAADI. CDR3 sequence reads: CASLGQGAGEAFF. CDR3 nucleotide sequence: TGCGCCAGCCTTGGACAGGGGGCGGGTGAAGCTTTCTTT.

In this sample, this clone turned up once. The rearrangement links TRBV6-5 to TRBJ2-3, with 7 bases aligning to TRBD2. Germline V gives CDR1 MNHEY, CDR2 SVGAGI. The CDR3 covers 13 residues. Trimming took 7 bases from V and 2 from J; bases not matched to a gene: 3. CDR3 DNA sequence: TGTGCCAGCATGGCGGGGGACACAGATACGCAGTATTTT. Translating gives CASMAGDTDTQYF.

V is TRBV10-2 and J is TRBJ1-2, with D tentatively TRBD1 (5 bases). V lost 9 bases and J lost 8, with 25 bases in between. This CDR3 has 15 amino acids. Germline CDR1 is WSHSY and CDR2 is SAAADI. CDR3: CASKNSGSGRGGYTF. DNA for the CDR3: TGCGCCAGTAAAAATTCAGGGAGTGGTAGGGGCGGCTACACCTTC.

This rearrangement joins TRBV28 to TRBJ2-5, with D tentatively TRBD1 or TRBD2 (6 bases each). Trimming stripped 6 bases from V and 6 bases from J, with 17 bases between. The CDR3 loop spans 14 amino acids. CDR1 is MDHEN, CDR2 SYDVKM, per germline. The CDR3 is CASRLPKGGKTQYF. The CDR3 DNA sequence: TGTGCCAGCAGACTCCCGAAGGGGGGAAAGACCCAGTACTTC.

This chain links TRBV4-1 with TRBJ1-4, with TRBD1 matching 8 bases. Germline CDR1 is MGHRA and CDR2 is YSYEKL. This CDR3 comprises 16 residues. Trimming took 4 bases from V and 5 from J; bases not matched to a gene: 9. CDR3 sequence (DNA): TGCGCCAGCAGCCGAGCCTCGGACAGGGAAAATGAAAAACTGTTTTTT. This gives the protein CASSRASDRENEKLFF.

The sample holds one count of this clone. The J gene is TRBJ2-3, the V gene TRBV10-3; TRBD2 matches at 8 bases. Trimming took 6 bases from V and 4 from J; bases not matched to a gene: 3. Germline CDR1 and CDR2: ENHRY and SYGVKD. The CDR3 consists of 13 residues. CDR3 in amino acids: CAISGTSSDTQYF. In nucleotides, the CDR3 is TGTGCCATCAGCGGGACTAGTTCAGATACGCAGTATTTT.

The genes are TRBV18 and TRBJ1-5; D is unclear. There are 13 residues in the CDR3. Germline CDR1 reads KGHSH; CDR2 reads LQKENI. The V gene lost 2 bases and the J gene lost 5 bases, with 7 bases spanning the gap. CDR3 DNA sequence: TGTGCCAGCTCACCAACAGTGGATCAGCCCCAGCATTTT. Translated: CASSPTVDQPQHF.

The genes are TRBV3-1 (or the pseudogene TRBV3-2) and TRBJ1-1; 8 nucleotides line up with TRBD1. Germline trimming cut 4 bases from V and 3 bases from J; bases unmatched to any gene: 4. The CDR3 spans 14 residues. Germline CDR1 reads LGHDT; CDR2 reads YNNKEL (reference sequence). This CDR3 reads CASSRNRGDTEAFF. CDR3 in DNA: TGTGCCAGCAGCCGCAACAGGGGGGACACTGAAGCTTTCTTT.